The 19 T cell receptor beta chains reported below all come from one sample, sequenced in a study of monozygotic twins with inflammatory bowel disease. TCRdb re-called the 5' RACE reads and catalogs CDR3 proteins one per entry, DNA excluded. This table holds around 210,000 distinct CDR3 sequences. Sequencing input: blood. All receptors come from a human donor with ulcerative colitis or Crohn's disease, or a healthy co-twin of an affected twin (not recorded which).

V is TRBV27 and J is TRBJ2-7; TCRdb's assignment of TRBD1 cannot be checked, as there is no DNA. In germline, CDR1 is MNHEY, CDR2 SMNVEV (reference sequence). This CDR3 contains 16 residues. CDR3 loop: CASSQLAPAPSYEQYF.

The rearrangement joins TRBV10-3 to TRBJ1-1; checking the TCRdb D call of TRBD1 is not possible without DNA. Germline V CDR1 and CDR2: ENHRY, SYGVKD. This CDR3 is 14 amino acids long. CDR3 sequence reads: CAISRDRADTEAFF.

The chain links TRBV12-3 or TRBV12-4 to TRBJ1-1. This CDR3 has 12 amino acids. The chain's CDR3 is CASRPLNTEAFF.

The V call is TRBV18, the J call TRBJ2-7; TCRdb selects TRBD1, and the lack of DNA leaves this call unchecked. CDR1 is KGHSH and CDR2 is LQKENI in the germline V gene. The CDR3 totals 15 residues. CDR3 loop: CASSTGTGAIYEQYF. The full variable domain, completed using reference TRBV18 and TRBJ2-7, is NAGVMQNPRHLVRRRGQEARLRCSPMKGHSHVYWYRQLPEEGLKFMVYLQKENIIDESGMPKERFSAEFPKEGPSILRIQQVVRGDSAAYFCASSTGTGAIYEQYFGPGTRLTVT.

The chain links TRBV6-6 to TRBJ1-5. CDR3 length: 13 residues. Germline values: CDR1 MNHNY, CDR2 SVGAGI (reference sequence). The CDR3 here is CASSNTENQPQHF.

CDR3 sequence: CAWSVLGGANVLTF. The V gene is TRBV30, the J gene TRBJ2-6. The CDR3 has 14 residues. Germline V gives CDR1 GTSNPN, CDR2 SVGIG (reference sequence).

CDR3 amino acids: CASSQRGAWGGLAYEQYF. The chain carries TRBV3-1 and TRBJ2-7; the TCRdb call, TRBD2, lacks DNA for checking. This CDR3 spans 18 amino acids. Per the germline V gene, CDR1 is LGHDT and CDR2 is YNNKEL (reference sequence).

The chain carries TRBV30 and TRBJ1-1. Germline V gene lookup returns CDR1 GTSNPN and CDR2 SVGIG (reference sequence). CDR3 size: 15 residues. The CDR3 sequence is CAWIPLGRMNTEAFF.

The chain recombines TRBV29-1 with TRBJ1-2; TCRdb lists TRBD1, though no DNA is available to test this call. The CDR3 extends over 15 amino acids. Looked up from germline, CDR1 is SQVTM and CDR2 is ANQGSEA. The CDR3 sequence is CSVESTGDPYYGYTF.

V and J are TRBV28 and TRBJ1-2; TCRdb names TRBD1, which stays unverified in the absence of DNA. CDR1 is MDHEN, CDR2 SYDVKM, per germline. This CDR3 spans 14 amino acids. This chain's CDR3 is CASSLSQGNYGYTF.

V is TRBV7-2 and J is TRBJ1-2; absent DNA, TCRdb's TRBD1 call cannot be checked. The CDR3 is 16 residues long. Germline assignment: CDR1 SGHTA and CDR2 FQGNSA. The CDR3 loop is CAINWDRTFHLDGYTF.

The CDR3: CASREGAIVNTIYF. The gene calls are TRBV6-1 and TRBJ1-3; TCRdb gives TRBD1 as the D gene, but with no DNA this cannot be confirmed. The CDR3 sequence is 14 residues long. CDR1 MNHNS and CDR2 SASEGT come from the germline V gene.

The chain joins TRBV5-6 to TRBJ2-3; TCRdb designates TRBD2, a call that cannot be tested without DNA. This CDR3 has 18 amino acids. Germline V lookup: CDR1 SGHDT, CDR2 YYEEEE. The CDR3: CASSIGLAGGWSTDTQYF.

This chain joins TRBV19 and TRBJ2-3; TCRdb's D call, TRBD1, is unchecked because there is no DNA. Per the germline V gene, CDR1 is LNHDA and CDR2 is SQIVND (reference sequence). The CDR3 is 16 residues long. The CDR3 reads CASSMLGQGGTDTQYF.

J is TRBJ2-1 and V is TRBV9; as DNA is missing, the TRBD1 call by TCRdb cannot be tested. There are 15 residues in the CDR3. Germline V gene lookup returns CDR1 SGDLS and CDR2 YYNGEE. CDR3 in amino acids: CASSVVGGGPNEQFF. The full variable domain, completed using reference TRBV9 and TRBJ2-1, is DSGVTQTPKHLITATGQRVTLRCSPRSGDLSVYWYQQSLDQGLQFLIQYYNGEERAKGNILERFSAQQFPDLHSELNLSSLELGDSALYFCASSVVGGGPNEQFFGPGTRLTVL.

The chain combines TRBV12-3 or TRBV12-4 with TRBJ2-7; the D gene TCRdb calls, TRBD1, cannot be checked with no DNA. CDR3 length: 15 amino acids. CDR3 loop: CASSPPGVRSYEQYF.

V gene TRBV20-1 combines with J gene TRBJ2-1; TCRdb's D call of TRBD1 is untestable without DNA. This CDR3 region has 12 residues. Germline assignment: CDR1 DFQATT and CDR2 SNEGSKA (reference sequence). The CDR3 here is CSAPDRGSEQFF.

The J gene is TRBJ2-1, the V gene TRBV14; lacking DNA, the TRBD2 call made by TCRdb goes unchecked. Germline CDR1 is SGHDN and CDR2 is FVKESK. This CDR3 contains 16 residues. Here the CDR3 reads CASSQDLSGSGDEQFF.

The rearrangement uses TRBV10-3 and TRBJ2-2. The V gene's germline CDR1 is ENHRY and CDR2 SYGVKD. There are 15 residues in the CDR3. CDR3: CAISETGTVTGELFF.